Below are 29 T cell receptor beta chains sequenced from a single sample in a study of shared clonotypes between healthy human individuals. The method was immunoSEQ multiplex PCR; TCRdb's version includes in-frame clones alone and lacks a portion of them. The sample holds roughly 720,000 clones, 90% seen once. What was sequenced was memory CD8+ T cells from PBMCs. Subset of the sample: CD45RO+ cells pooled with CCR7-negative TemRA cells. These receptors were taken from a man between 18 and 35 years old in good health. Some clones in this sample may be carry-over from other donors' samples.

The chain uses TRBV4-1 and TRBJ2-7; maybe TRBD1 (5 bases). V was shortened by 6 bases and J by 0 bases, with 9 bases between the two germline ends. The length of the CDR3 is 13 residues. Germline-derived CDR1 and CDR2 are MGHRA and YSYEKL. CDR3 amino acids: CASRGHSSYEQYF. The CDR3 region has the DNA TGCGCCAGCAGGGGGCACAGCTCCTACGAGCAGTACTTC.

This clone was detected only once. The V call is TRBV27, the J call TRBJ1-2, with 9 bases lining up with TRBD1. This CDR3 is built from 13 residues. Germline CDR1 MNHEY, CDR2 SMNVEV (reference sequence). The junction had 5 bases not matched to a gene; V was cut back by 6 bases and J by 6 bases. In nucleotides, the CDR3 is TGTGCCAGCAGGCACAGGGGGCCGGATGGCTACACCTTC. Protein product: CASRHRGPDGYTF.

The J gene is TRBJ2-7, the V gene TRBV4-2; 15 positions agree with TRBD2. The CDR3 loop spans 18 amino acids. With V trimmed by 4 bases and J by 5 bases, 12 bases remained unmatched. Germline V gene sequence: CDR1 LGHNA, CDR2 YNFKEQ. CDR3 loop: CASSPGLAGGLLPHEQYF. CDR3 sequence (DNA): TGTGCCAGCAGCCCGGGACTAGCGGGAGGATTACTCCCCCACGAGCAGTACTTC.

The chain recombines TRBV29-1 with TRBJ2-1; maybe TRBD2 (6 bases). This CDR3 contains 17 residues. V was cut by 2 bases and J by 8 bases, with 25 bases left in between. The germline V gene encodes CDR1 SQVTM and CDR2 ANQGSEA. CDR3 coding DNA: TGCAGCGTTGAATACCTCCAGCAGGAGGGCCGGGTGTATGAGCAGTTCTTC. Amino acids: CSVEYLQQEGRVYEQFF.

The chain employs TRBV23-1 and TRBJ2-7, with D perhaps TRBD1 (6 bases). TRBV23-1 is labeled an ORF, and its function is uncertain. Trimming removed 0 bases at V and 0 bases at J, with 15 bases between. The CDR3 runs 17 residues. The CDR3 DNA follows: TGCGCCAGCAGTCAATCGCGTCCGGCGGACAGCTCCTACGAGCAGTACTTC. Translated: CASSQSRPADSSYEQYF.

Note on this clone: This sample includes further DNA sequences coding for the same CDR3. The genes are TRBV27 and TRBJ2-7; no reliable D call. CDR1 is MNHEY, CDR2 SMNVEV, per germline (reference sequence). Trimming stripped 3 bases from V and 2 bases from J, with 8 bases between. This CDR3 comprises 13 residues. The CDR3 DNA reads TGTGCCAGCAGTTTGGGTCAGACCTACGAGCAGTACTTC. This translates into CASSLGQTYEQYF.

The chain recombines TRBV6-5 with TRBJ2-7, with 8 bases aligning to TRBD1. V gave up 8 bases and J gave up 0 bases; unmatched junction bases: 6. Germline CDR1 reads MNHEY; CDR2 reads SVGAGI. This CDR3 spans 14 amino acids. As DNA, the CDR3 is TGTGCCAGCTTTGGGACAGGACACTCCTACGAGCAGTACTTC. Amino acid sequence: CASFGTGHSYEQYF.

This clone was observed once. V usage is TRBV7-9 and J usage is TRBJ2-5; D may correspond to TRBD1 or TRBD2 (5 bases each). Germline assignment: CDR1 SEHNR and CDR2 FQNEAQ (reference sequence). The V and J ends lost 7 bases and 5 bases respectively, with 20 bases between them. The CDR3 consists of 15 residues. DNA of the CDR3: TGTGCCAGCATCAATTATCTGGGGGACGGGGAGACCCAGTACTTC. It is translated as CASINYLGDGETQYF.

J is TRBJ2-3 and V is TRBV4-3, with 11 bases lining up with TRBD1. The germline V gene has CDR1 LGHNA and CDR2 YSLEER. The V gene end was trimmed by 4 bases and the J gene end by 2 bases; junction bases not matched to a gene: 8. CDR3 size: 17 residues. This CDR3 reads CASSPRTGGEATDTQYF. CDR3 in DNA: TGCGCCAGCAGCCCCCGGACAGGGGGCGAAGCCACAGATACGCAGTATTTT.

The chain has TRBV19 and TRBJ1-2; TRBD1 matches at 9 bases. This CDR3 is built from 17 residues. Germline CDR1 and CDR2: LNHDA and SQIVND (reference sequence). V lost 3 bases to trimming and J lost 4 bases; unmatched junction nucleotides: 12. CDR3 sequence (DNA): TGTGCCAGTAGTATTCTGATCACCCGGGACAGGGCCTATGGCTACACCTTC. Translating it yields CASSILITRDRAYGYTF. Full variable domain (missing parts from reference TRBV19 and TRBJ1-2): DGGITQSPKYLFRKEGQNVTLSCEQNLNHDAMYWYRQDPGQGLRLIYYSQIVNDFQKGDIAEGYSVSREKKESFPLTVTSAQKNPTAFYLCASSILITRDRAYGYTFGSGTRLTVV.

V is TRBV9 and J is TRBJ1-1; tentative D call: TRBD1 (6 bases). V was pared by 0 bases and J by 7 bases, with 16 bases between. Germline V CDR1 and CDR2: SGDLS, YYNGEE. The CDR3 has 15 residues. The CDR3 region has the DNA TGTGCCAGCAGCGTAGTGCCCAGGGGAGACTATGAAGCTTTCTTT. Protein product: CASSVVPRGDYEAFF.

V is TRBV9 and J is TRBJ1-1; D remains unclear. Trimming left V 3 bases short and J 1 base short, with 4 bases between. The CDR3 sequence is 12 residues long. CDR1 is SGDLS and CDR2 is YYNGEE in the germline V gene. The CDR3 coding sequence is TGTGCCAGCAGCGGGCGGAACACTGAAGCTTTCTTT. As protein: CASSGRNTEAFF.

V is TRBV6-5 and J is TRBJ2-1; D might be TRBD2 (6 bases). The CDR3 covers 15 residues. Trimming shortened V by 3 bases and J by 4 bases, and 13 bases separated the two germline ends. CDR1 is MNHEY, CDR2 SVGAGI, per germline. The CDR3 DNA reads TGTGCCAGCAGTTATTTGTCGGGAGAGTACAATGAGCAGTTCTTC. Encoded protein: CASSYLSGEYNEQFF.

The DNA of the CDR3 is TGTGCCAGTAGCGCCAATTTGGGGACTAGCGGGGGCCTACCGGGCAATGAGCAGTTCTTC. Translating it yields CASSANLGTSGGLPGNEQFF. The genes are TRBV19 and TRBJ2-1; TRBD2 aligns across 14 bases. V trimming: 6 bases; J trimming: 6 bases; junction bases outside the gene matches: 19. Germline CDR1 LNHDA, CDR2 SQIVND (reference sequence). This CDR3 is built from 20 residues. Using reference TRBV19 and TRBJ2-1 for the parts outside the CDR3, the full variable domain is DGGITQSPKYLFRKEGQNVTLSCEQNLNHDAMYWYRQDPGQGLRLIYYSQIVNDFQKGDIAEGYSVSREKKESFPLTVTSAQKNPTAFYLCASSANLGTSGGLPGNEQFFGPGTRLTVL.

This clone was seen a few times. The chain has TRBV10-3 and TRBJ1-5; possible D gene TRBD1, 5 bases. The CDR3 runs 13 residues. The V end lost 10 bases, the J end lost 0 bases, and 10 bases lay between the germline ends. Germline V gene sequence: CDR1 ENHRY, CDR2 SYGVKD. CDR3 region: CATQGSSNQPQHF. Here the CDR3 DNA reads TGTGCCACCCAGGGTAGTAGCAATCAGCCCCAGCATTTT.

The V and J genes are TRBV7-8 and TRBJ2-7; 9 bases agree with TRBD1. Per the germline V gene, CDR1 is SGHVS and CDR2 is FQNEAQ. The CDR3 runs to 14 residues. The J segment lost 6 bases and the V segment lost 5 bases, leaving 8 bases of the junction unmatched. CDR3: CASSHSPDRGEQYF. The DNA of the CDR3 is TGTGCCAGCAGCCATTCCCCGGACAGGGGCGAGCAGTACTTC.

The CDR3 nucleotides read TGTGCCAGCAGAGACACCACTAGCGGATCCTACGAGCAGTACTTC. This translates into CASRDTTSGSYEQYF. The chain joins TRBV6-1 to TRBJ2-7; 8 bases are shared with TRBD2. V trimming: 6 bases; J trimming: 1 base; junction bases outside the gene matches: 8. In germline, CDR1 is MNHNS, CDR2 SASEGT. The CDR3 has 15 amino acids.

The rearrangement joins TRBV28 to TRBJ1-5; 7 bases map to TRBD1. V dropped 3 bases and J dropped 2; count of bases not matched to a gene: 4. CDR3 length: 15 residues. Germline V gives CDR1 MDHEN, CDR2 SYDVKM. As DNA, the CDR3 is TGTGCCAGCAGTTTGAATACAGGGGGCAATCAGCCCCAGCATTTT. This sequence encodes CASSLNTGGNQPQHF.

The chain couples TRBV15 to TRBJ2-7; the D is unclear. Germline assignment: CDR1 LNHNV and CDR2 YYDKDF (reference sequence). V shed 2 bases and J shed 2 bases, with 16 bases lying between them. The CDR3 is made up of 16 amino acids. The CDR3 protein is CATSRISGSQTYEQYF. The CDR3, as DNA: TGTGCCACCAGCAGAATTTCCGGGTCCCAAACCTACGAGCAGTACTTC.

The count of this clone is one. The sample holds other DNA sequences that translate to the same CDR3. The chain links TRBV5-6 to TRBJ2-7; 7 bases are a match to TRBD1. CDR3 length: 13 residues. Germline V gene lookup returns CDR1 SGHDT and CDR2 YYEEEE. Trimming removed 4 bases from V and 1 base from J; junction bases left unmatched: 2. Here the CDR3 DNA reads TGTGCCAGCAGCGCACAGGGGTCCTACGAGCAGTACTTC. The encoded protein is CASSAQGSYEQYF.

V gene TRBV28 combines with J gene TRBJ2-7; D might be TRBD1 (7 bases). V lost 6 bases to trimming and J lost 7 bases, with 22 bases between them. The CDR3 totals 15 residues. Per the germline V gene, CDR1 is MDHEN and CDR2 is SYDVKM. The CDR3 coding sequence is TGTGCCAGCAGCCGGTCGGGCAGGGGGGATTGGGAGCAGTACTTC. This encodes CASSRSGRGDWEQYF.

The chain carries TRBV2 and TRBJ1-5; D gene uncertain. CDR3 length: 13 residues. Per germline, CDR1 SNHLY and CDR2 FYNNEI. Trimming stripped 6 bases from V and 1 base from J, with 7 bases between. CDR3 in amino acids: CASRAGSNQPQHF. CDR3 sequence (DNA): TGTGCCAGCAGAGCCGGCAGCAATCAGCCCCAGCATTTT.

In DNA form, the CDR3 reads TGTGCCAGTAGTATAACTCAAAACTATGGCTACACCTTC. This sequence encodes CASSITQNYGYTF. The rearrangement uses TRBV19 and TRBJ1-2, with D uncertain. Germline CDR1 LNHDA, CDR2 SQIVND (reference sequence). V shed 2 bases and J shed 2 bases, with 6 bases lying between them. The CDR3 length is 13 residues.

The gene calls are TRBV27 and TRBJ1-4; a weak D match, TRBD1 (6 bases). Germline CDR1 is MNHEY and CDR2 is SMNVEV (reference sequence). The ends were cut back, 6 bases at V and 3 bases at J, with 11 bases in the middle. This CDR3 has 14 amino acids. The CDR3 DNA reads TGTGCCAGCAGCCGGACAGAGGCTAATGAAAAACTGTTTTTT. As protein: CASSRTEANEKLFF. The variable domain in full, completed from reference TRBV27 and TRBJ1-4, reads EAQVTQNPRYLITVTGKKLTVTCSQNMNHEYMSWYRQDPGLGLRQIYYSMNVEVTDKGDVPEGYKVSRKEKRNFPLILESPSPNQTSLYFCASSRTEANEKLFFGSGTQLSVL.

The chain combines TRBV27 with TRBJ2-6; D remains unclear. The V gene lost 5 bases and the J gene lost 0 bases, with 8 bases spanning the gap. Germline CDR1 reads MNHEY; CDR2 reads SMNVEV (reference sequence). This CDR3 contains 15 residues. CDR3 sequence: CASSPVSSGANVLTF. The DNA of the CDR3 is TGTGCCAGCAGTCCAGTTAGCTCTGGGGCCAACGTCCTGACTTTC. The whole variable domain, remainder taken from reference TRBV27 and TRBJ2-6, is EAQVTQNPRYLITVTGKKLTVTCSQNMNHEYMSWYRQDPGLGLRQIYYSMNVEVTDKGDVPEGYKVSRKEKRNFPLILESPSPNQTSLYFCASSPVSSGANVLTFGAGSRLTVL.

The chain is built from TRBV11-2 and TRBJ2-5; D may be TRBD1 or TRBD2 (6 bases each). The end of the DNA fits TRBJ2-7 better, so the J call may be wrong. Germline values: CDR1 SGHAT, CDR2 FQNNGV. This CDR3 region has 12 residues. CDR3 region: CASSRGRDEQYF. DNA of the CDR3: TGTGCCAGCAGCCGGGGGCGTGACGAGCAGTACTTC.

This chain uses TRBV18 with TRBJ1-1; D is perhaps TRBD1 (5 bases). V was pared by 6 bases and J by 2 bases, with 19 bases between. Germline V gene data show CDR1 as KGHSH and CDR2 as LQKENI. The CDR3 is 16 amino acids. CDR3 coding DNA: TGTGCCAGCTCCCCCGGGGCCAGCCCCCTAAACACTGAAGCTTTCTTT. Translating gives CASSPGASPLNTEAFF.

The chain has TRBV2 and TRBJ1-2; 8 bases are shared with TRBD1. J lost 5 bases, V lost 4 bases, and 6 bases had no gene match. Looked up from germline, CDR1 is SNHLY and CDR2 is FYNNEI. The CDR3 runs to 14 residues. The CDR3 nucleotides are TGTGCCAGCAGTGGGAAACAGGGGGTTTATGGCTACACCTTC. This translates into CASSGKQGVYGYTF.

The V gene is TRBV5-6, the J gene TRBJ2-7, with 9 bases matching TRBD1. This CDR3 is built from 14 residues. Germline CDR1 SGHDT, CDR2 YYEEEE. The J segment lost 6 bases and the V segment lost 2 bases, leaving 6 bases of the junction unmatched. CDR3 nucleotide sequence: TGTGCCAGCAGCTTTGGGACAGGGAATTTCGAGCAGTACTTC. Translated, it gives CASSFGTGNFEQYF.